One sample yielded the 20 T cell receptor beta chains listed below, sequenced in a study of CD8+ T cells in alopecia areata. The treatment: oral pan-JAK inhibitor, 5-10 mg twice daily. Once RNA had been extracted, it was reverse transcribed into cDNA to act as the sequencing template. Sequencing was performed with immunoSEQ multiplex PCR; in TCRdb, only in-frame clones are kept and a portion is missing. The sample yields some 110,000 clones, roughly 55% seen once. This specimen consisted of CD8+ T cells sorted from blood, obtained at week 24, from a patient treated with tofacitinib. These receptors all come from a human donor with alopecia areata.

This chain links TRBV6-5 with TRBJ2-4, with D tentatively TRBD1 (6 bases). Germline CDR1 MNHEY, CDR2 SVGAGI. Trimming took off 0 bases at V and 8 bases at J, with 11 bases between the two ends. This CDR3 contains 14 residues. DNA of the CDR3: TGTGCCAGCAGTTACTCGAACAGGGCGGACATTCAGTACTTC. This translates into CASSYSNRADIQYF.

This clone was observed a few times. The V call is TRBV5-1, the J call TRBJ2-2; D remains ambiguous. V lost 1 base to trimming and J lost 6 bases, with 16 bases between them. The CDR3 totals 16 residues. Per germline, CDR1 SGHRS and CDR2 YFSETQ. CDR3 nucleotides: TGCGCCAGCAGCTTGTTGGCCGGTATGAGATCCGGGGAGCTGTTTTTT. It translates to CASSLLAGMRSGELFF.

This clone was detected only once. The gene calls are TRBV7-6 and TRBJ1-2, with a possible D match to TRBD1 (5 bases). V was trimmed by 5 bases and J by 7 bases, leaving 26 bases between them. Germline V CDR1 and CDR2: SGHVS, FNYEAQ. The CDR3 spans 17 residues. CDR3 sequence reads: CASSDPQNLLQGFGYTF. In nucleotides, the CDR3 is TGTGCCAGCAGCGATCCACAAAACTTGCTCCAGGGCTTTGGCTACACCTTC.

There are a few counts of this clone. The chain has TRBV29-1 and TRBJ2-1; 7 bases align to TRBD1. This CDR3 is built from 12 residues. V dropped 7 bases and J dropped 4; count of bases not matched to a gene: 4. CDR1 is SQVTM, CDR2 ANQGSEA, per germline. The CDR3 bases are TGCAGCGCTCGACAGGGTTACAATGAGCAGTTCTTC. Residues: CSARQGYNEQFF.

This clone is a singleton in its sample. This rearrangement joins TRBV5-1 to TRBJ2-3, with TRBD1 matching 9 bases. CDR1 is SGHRS, CDR2 YFSETQ, per germline. The V gene end was trimmed by 4 bases and the J gene end by 3 bases; junction bases not matched to a gene: 6. This CDR3 contains 15 residues. CDR3 bases: TGCGCCAGCAGCCCCTCGGGACAGGGTACAGATACGCAGTATTTT. It translates to CASSPSGQGTDTQYF.

In this sample, this clone turned up a few times. The chain has TRBV27 and TRBJ1-2, with TRBD1 matching 8 bases. The V segment lost 5 bases and the J segment 5 bases; nucleotides outside the gene matches: 7. CDR1 MNHEY and CDR2 SMNVEV come from the germline V gene (reference sequence). This CDR3 comprises 14 residues. CDR3 bases: TGTGCCAGCAGTCCACAACAGGGGGTGTATGGCTACACCTTC. Protein product: CASSPQQGVYGYTF.

The chain recombines TRBV7-6 with TRBJ2-3; D is unclear. Germline CDR1 is SGHVS and CDR2 is FNYEAQ. The V gene lost 3 bases and the J gene lost 6 bases, with 10 bases spanning the gap. The CDR3 runs 13 residues. The CDR3 loop reads CASSLDVGDTQYF. CDR3 sequence (DNA): TGTGCCAGCAGCTTGGACGTCGGGGATACGCAGTATTTT.

The chain joins TRBV7-2 to TRBJ2-5, with D uncertain. CDR3 length: 14 amino acids. Trimming removed 1 base at V and 3 bases at J, with 9 bases between. Germline loops: CDR1 SGHTA, CDR2 FQGNSA. CDR3 nucleotide sequence: TGTGCCAGCAGCTTAGATCAGGCCGAAGAGACCCAGTACTTC. Its translation: CASSLDQAEETQYF.

The chain joins TRBV6-5 to TRBJ2-7; D perhaps matches TRBD1 (7 bases). Germline assignment: CDR1 MNHEY and CDR2 SVGAGI. The CDR3 loop spans 16 amino acids. V was pared by 2 bases and J by 5 bases, with 19 bases between. The CDR3 spells CASSYDQGGPFDEQYF. CDR3 bases: TGTGCCAGCAGTTACGATCAGGGGGGTCCCTTCGACGAGCAGTACTTC.

The chain employs TRBV7-9 and TRBJ1-1; TRBD1 might be the D (6 bases). V shed 7 bases and J shed 3 bases, with 9 bases lying between them. The V gene's germline CDR1 is SEHNR and CDR2 FQNEAQ (reference sequence). This CDR3 contains 12 residues. CDR3 protein: CASTQGYTEAFF. CDR3 DNA: TGTGCCAGCACTCAGGGGTACACTGAAGCTTTCTTT.

This rearrangement joins TRBV7-9 to TRBJ2-7; 7 positions agree with TRBD1. This CDR3 has 13 residues. The V gene end was trimmed by 3 bases and the J gene end by 4 bases; junction bases not matched to a gene: 3. Germline CDR1 SEHNR, CDR2 FQNEAQ (reference sequence). The CDR3 region is CASSLTGPYEQYF. CDR3 bases: TGTGCCAGCAGCTTGACAGGGCCGTACGAGCAGTACTTC.

The sample holds a few counts of this clone. The chain has TRBV27 and TRBJ2-7, with D perhaps being TRBD1 or TRBD2 (5 bases each). The CDR3 consists of 14 residues. Trimming removed 3 bases from V and 6 bases from J, with 15 bases in between. Germline V gene sequence: CDR1 MNHEY, CDR2 SMNVEV (reference sequence). CDR3 sequence reads: CASSFDRGAGEQYF. DNA of the CDR3: TGTGCCAGCAGTTTTGATCGAGGGGCGGGCGAGCAGTACTTC.

Concerning this clone: A junction boundary mismatches the germline segment, possibly from a read error. The chain uses TRBV15 and TRBJ2-3; D is unclear. Germline CDR1 LNHNV, CDR2 YYDKDF (reference sequence). The CDR3 runs to 14 residues. In DNA form, the CDR3 reads TGTGCCACCAGCGGAGACACCAGCACAGATACGCAGTATTTT. This gives the protein CATSGDTSTDTQYF.

Written as DNA, the CDR3 is TGCAGCGTATATCAGGGTAACGGGGAGCTGTTTTTT. Translation: CSVYQGNGELFF. The V and J genes are TRBV29-1 and TRBJ2-2, with a tentative D call TRBD1 (5 bases). Germline lookup yields CDR1 SQVTM and CDR2 ANQGSEA. This CDR3 spans 12 amino acids. Trimming stripped 6 bases from V and 7 bases from J, with 12 bases between.

Concerning this clone: Germline is not matched at one junction end, which may reflect a read error. The J gene is TRBJ2-1, the V gene TRBV7-7; 11 positions match TRBD2. This CDR3 is 16 amino acids long. Germline V gene lookup returns CDR1 SSHAT and CDR2 FNYEAQ (reference sequence). The CDR3 region has the DNA TGTGCTAGCAGCGATAGCGGGGGGGTCCCTTACAATGAGCAGTTCTTC. Its protein product is CASSDSGGVPYNEQFF.

The CDR3 here is CASRSGAQETQYF. Here the CDR3 DNA reads TGTGCCAGCAGATCCGGCGCCCAAGAGACCCAGTACTTC. The gene calls are TRBV27 and TRBJ2-5; unclear D gene. Germline V lookup: CDR1 MNHEY, CDR2 SMNVEV (reference sequence). This CDR3 has 13 residues. Between the trimmed V and J ends, which lost 6 bases and 1 base, there was a span of 9 bases.

The chain is built from TRBV6-1 and TRBJ2-7; D is perhaps TRBD1 (6 bases). Germline values: CDR1 MNHNS, CDR2 SASEGT. Trimming pared 5 bases from V and 1 base from J, leaving 12 bases between. The CDR3 runs to 14 residues. Written as DNA, the CDR3 is TGTGCCAGCAGTAGCCGGGGACAATCCTACGAGCAGTACTTC. Its protein product is CASSSRGQSYEQYF.

Remarks on this clone: The same CDR3 also results from other DNA sequences found in this sample. V usage is TRBV19 and J usage is TRBJ1-5, with D tentatively TRBD1 (6 bases). Trimming stripped 3 bases from V and 4 bases from J, with 10 bases between. The V gene's germline CDR1 is LNHDA and CDR2 SQIVND (reference sequence). CDR3 length: 14 amino acids. Here the CDR3 reads CASSIRDNNQPQHF. CDR3 bases: TGTGCCAGTAGTATCCGGGACAATAATCAGCCCCAGCATTTT.

V is TRBV7-9 and J is TRBJ2-1; 8 bases are shared with TRBD2. The CDR3 length is 15 residues. The V gene's germline CDR1 is SEHNR and CDR2 FQNEAQ (reference sequence). V shed 1 base and J 4 bases; nucleotides not matched to a gene: 3. The CDR3 protein is CASSLVGGEYNEQFF. The CDR3 DNA follows: TGTGCCAGCAGCTTAGTCGGGGGGGAGTACAATGAGCAGTTCTTC.

This chain uses TRBV2 with TRBJ2-7, with TRBD2 matching over 10 bases. V trimming: 3 bases; J trimming: 3 bases; junction bases outside the gene matches: 5. The CDR3 totals 15 residues. Germline V gene data show CDR1 as SNHLY and CDR2 as FYNNEI. The CDR3 is CASSDPSGGLYEQYF. The CDR3 DNA sequence: TGTGCCAGCAGTGACCCTAGCGGGGGTCTCTACGAGCAGTACTTC.